This T cell receptor (beta chain) was recorded in a study of STAT5B mutations in CD4+ large granular lymphocyte leukemia. Findings and caveats of the study: TRBV06-family usage was enriched in top patient clones (8/27) versus controls (2/35).

Points on this clone: Its antigen is unknown.

Trimming removed 2 bases from V and 2 bases from J, with 8 bases in between. The CDR3 is made up of 14 amino acids. CDR1 is SGHKS and CDR2 is YYEKEE in the germline V gene (reference sequence). Using immunoSEQ multiplex PCR, the repertoire was profiled, and TCRdb retains in-frame clones only, with some absent. The data show 5,500 to 6,000 clones, over 75% seen once. Sequencing used PBMCs. The TCR comes from a man at least 80 years old with CD4+ T-cell large granular lymphocyte leukemia. The rearrangement uses TRBV5-5 and TRBJ2-4; D remains ambiguous. The DNA of the CDR3 is TGTGCCAGCAGCTTCGGTAAATCCAAAAACATTCAGTACTTC. Encoded protein: CASSFGKSKNIQYF.